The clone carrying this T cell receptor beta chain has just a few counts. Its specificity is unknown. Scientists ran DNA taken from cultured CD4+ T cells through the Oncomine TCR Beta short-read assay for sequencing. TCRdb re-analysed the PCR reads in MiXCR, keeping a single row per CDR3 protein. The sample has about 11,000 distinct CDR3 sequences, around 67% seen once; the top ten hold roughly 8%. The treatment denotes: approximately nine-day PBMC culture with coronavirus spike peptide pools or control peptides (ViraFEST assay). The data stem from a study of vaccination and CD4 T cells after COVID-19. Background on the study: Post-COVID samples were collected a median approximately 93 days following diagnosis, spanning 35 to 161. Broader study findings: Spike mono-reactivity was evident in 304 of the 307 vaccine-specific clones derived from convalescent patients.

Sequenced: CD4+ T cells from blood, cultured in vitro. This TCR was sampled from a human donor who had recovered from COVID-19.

CDR3 in amino acids: CALNSGRGYNEQFF. The CDR3 DNA follows: TGTGCCCTAAATAGCGGGAGGGGTTACAATGAGCAGTTCTTC. The J gene is TRBJ2-1, the V gene TRBV30; 11 bases match TRBD2. Germline V lookup: CDR1 GTSNPN, CDR2 SVGIG (reference sequence). Unmatched junction bases numbered 7, after V lost 8 bases and J lost 4 bases. There are 14 residues in the CDR3.